These 7 T cell receptor beta chains share one sample of origin, sequenced in a study of T cells in Graves' hyperthyroidism and ophthalmopathy. Regions amplified from RNA transcripts were the TCR beta CDR3 regions. A set of HTBI primers served as the primers for a first-round RT-PCR of the TCR CDR3. TCRdb reanalysed the multiplex PCR reads using MiXCR and keeps one entry per CDR3 protein. The top ten clones hold about 56% of a sample with around 190,000 distinct CDR3 sequences, less than 20% of them seen once. The sample comprised blood. These receptors were taken from a woman between 50 and 59 years old with Graves' hyperthyroidism.

This clonotype came up many times. The rearrangement links TRBV2 to TRBJ1-2; D ambiguous. The V end lost 6 bases, the J end lost 3 bases, and 11 bases lay between the germline ends. This CDR3 has 13 residues. Germline V gene lookup returns CDR1 SNHLY and CDR2 FYNNEI. Written as DNA, the CDR3 is TGTGCCAGCAGCCTGAACAGCTACTATGGCTACACCTTC. Its translation: CASSLNSYYGYTF.

The rearrangement links TRBV28 to TRBJ1-2, with 9 bases that match TRBD1. The ends lost 6 bases at V and 8 bases at J; junction bases unmatched: 10. Per the germline V gene, CDR1 is MDHEN and CDR2 is SYDVKM. The CDR3 runs to 14 residues. As DNA, the CDR3 is TGTGCCAGCAGCACCACAGGGGGCGCGGGGGGCTACACCTTC. Translated, it gives CASSTTGGAGGYTF.

V gene TRBV11-2 combines with J gene TRBJ2-7; D is possibly TRBD2 (6 bases). The germline gives CDR1 SGHAT, CDR2 FQNNGV. The CDR3 is 14 amino acids. Trimming shortened V by 7 bases and J by 0 bases, and 13 bases separated the two germline ends. In DNA, the CDR3 is TGTGCCAGCACGGGGAGGAGGAACTCCTACGAGCAGTACTTC. It translates to CASTGRRNSYEQYF.

This clonotype was detected ten times or more. The chain combines TRBV29-1 with TRBJ2-7; TRBD2 matches 7 bases. Trimming at V came to 5 bases and at J to 3 bases, leaving 4 bases not matched to a gene. Germline V lookup: CDR1 SQVTM, CDR2 ANQGSEA. The CDR3 spans 12 residues. CDR3 residues: CSVRGGSYEQYF. The CDR3 DNA sequence: TGCAGCGTTCGCGGCGGGAGCTACGAGCAGTACTTC.

The J gene is TRBJ2-1, the V gene TRBV20-1; D not certain. V dropped 0 bases and J dropped 5 bases, with 29 bases sitting between them. The germline V gene has CDR1 DFQATT and CDR2 SNEGSKA (reference sequence). The CDR3 runs to 20 residues. The CDR3 region has the DNA TGCAGTGCTAGAGATGGTCTGTCGGTCCTTTCGGATTGGACCCACAATGAGCAGTTCTTC. Translating it yields CSARDGLSVLSDWTHNEQFF.

The chain couples TRBV4-1 to TRBJ1-5; D is unclear. The germline V and J ends were trimmed by 3 bases and 5 bases, with 11 bases remaining between them. This CDR3 has 14 amino acids. Germline values: CDR1 MGHRA, CDR2 YSYEKL. The CDR3 here is CASSHRSSDQPQHF. CDR3 bases: TGCGCCAGCAGCCACAGGTCTTCTGATCAGCCCCAGCATTTT.

This clonotype has a single count. This chain links TRBV2 with TRBJ1-5; D remains ambiguous. Trimming shortened V by 5 bases and J by 3 bases, and 8 bases separated the two germline ends. The CDR3 is 13 amino acids. CDR1 is SNHLY and CDR2 is FYNNEI in the germline V gene. The CDR3 DNA reads TGTGCCAGCAGTTCAGACAACAATCAGCCCCAGCATTTT. As protein: CASSSDNNQPQHF.